This entry lists 28 T cell receptor beta chains sequenced from one sample in a study of OX40 agonist ivuxolimab in advanced cancers. Assay used: immunoSEQ multiplex PCR; TCRdb lists only in-frame clones, some missing. The sample includes around 67,000 clones, about 85% of them seen just once. The starting material was CD4+ or CD8+ T cells sorted from blood, obtained in a trial of the OX40 agonist ivuxolimab. The source is an adult with an advanced solid tumor such as melanoma, head and neck, liver or kidney cancer.

The J gene is TRBJ2-5, the V gene TRBV7-9; TRBD1 matches at 8 bases. The CDR3 sequence is 14 residues long. Germline CDR1 reads SEHNR; CDR2 reads FQNEAQ (reference sequence). V was pared by 5 bases and J by 4 bases, with 6 bases of the junction left unmatched. DNA of the CDR3: TGTGCCAGCAGCAAGGACAGGGTCGCAGAGACCCAGTACTTC. Protein: CASSKDRVAETQYF.

The chain has TRBV11-3 and TRBJ1-4; no firm D call. Germline V gene data show CDR1 as SGHNT and CDR2 as YENEEA. Trimming took 1 base from V and 10 from J, leaving 10 bases between them. The length of the CDR3 is 13 residues. CDR3 coding DNA: TGTGCCAGCAGCTTAGGGCACGGTGGAAAACTGTTTTTT. It yields the protein CASSLGHGGKLFF.

The chain employs TRBV25-1 and TRBJ1-2, with D hard to call. This CDR3 spans 11 amino acids. V was cut by 3 bases and J by 7 bases, with 6 bases left in between. CDR1 is MGHDK, CDR2 SYGVNS, per germline. The DNA for the CDR3 is TGTGCCAGCAGTGACCCCATTGGCTACACCTTC. Its translation: CASSDPIGYTF.

V usage is TRBV4-3 and J usage is TRBJ2-2; TRBD2 is a possible D gene (7 bases). Trimming left V 4 bases short and J 3 bases short, with 21 bases between. Looked up from germline, CDR1 is LGHNA and CDR2 is YSLEER. The CDR3 is 18 amino acids. The CDR3 here is CASSPSAGAGRDTGELFF. As DNA, the CDR3 is TGCGCCAGCAGCCCCTCGGCGGGGGCAGGGAGGGACACCGGGGAGCTGTTTTTT.

This chain joins TRBV5-1 and TRBJ1-4; no definite D call. Germline CDR1 SGHRS, CDR2 YFSETQ. The ends were cut back, 5 bases at V and 0 bases at J, with 14 bases in the middle. The CDR3 sequence is 16 residues long. CDR3 nucleotide sequence: TGCGCCAGCAGGAGGGCCGGGGAGGCAACTAATGAAAAACTGTTTTTT. It translates to CASRRAGEATNEKLFF.

V and J are TRBV5-5 and TRBJ1-5; D call uncertain. CDR1 is SGHKS and CDR2 is YYEKEE in the germline V gene (reference sequence). This CDR3 has 17 residues. Trimming removed 0 bases from V and 0 bases from J, with 13 bases in between. As DNA, the CDR3 is TGTGCCAGCAGCTTGGCCGGCGGACTTTATAGCAATCAGCCCCAGCATTTT. Its protein is CASSLAGGLYSNQPQHF.

The V call is TRBV19, the J call TRBJ2-1; 12 bases are a match to TRBD2. With 8 bases clipped from V and 5 bases from J, the junction kept 4 bases outside the gene matches. The CDR3 is 14 amino acids. Germline V gives CDR1 LNHDA, CDR2 SQIVND (reference sequence). The CDR3 here is CASGRLAGDNEQFF. For the CDR3, the DNA is TGTGCCAGTGGGCGACTAGCGGGAGACAATGAGCAGTTCTTC.

V usage is TRBV6-5 and J usage is TRBJ1-2, with D uncertain. The CDR3 loop spans 13 amino acids. CDR1 MNHEY and CDR2 SVGAGI come from the germline V gene. Between the trimmed V and J ends, which lost 5 bases and 3 bases, there was a span of 10 bases. DNA of the CDR3: TGTGCCAGCAGTCTACAGACTGACTATGGCTACACCTTC. Translated, it gives CASSLQTDYGYTF.

V usage is TRBV18 and J usage is TRBJ2-1; D is tentatively TRBD1 or TRBD2 (5 bases each). The CDR3 consists of 14 residues. Between the trimmed V and J ends, which lost 2 bases and 8 bases, there was a span of 13 bases. CDR1 is KGHSH, CDR2 LQKENI, per germline. This CDR3 is CASSPVYRDDEQFF. CDR3 nucleotide sequence: TGTGCCAGCTCACCAGTGTATAGGGACGATGAGCAGTTCTTC.

The J gene is TRBJ2-7, the V gene TRBV15; the match to TRBD2 covers 15 bases. V lost 4 bases and J lost 3; bases outside the gene matches: 4. Germline-derived CDR1 and CDR2 are LNHNV and YYDKDF (reference sequence). CDR3 length: 16 amino acids. CDR3 nucleotides: TGTGCCACCAGCAAGGGACTAGCGGGGGGAGTCTACGAGCAGTACTTC. Protein product: CATSKGLAGGVYEQYF.

The chain couples TRBV19 to TRBJ1-3, with D unresolved. The germline V gene encodes CDR1 LNHDA and CDR2 SQIVND (reference sequence). This CDR3 comprises 13 residues. Trimming cost V 10 bases and J 0 bases, with 10 bases left between them. The CDR3 region is CATRPLSGNTIYF. The CDR3 DNA reads as TGTGCCACCCGGCCTCTCTCTGGAAACACCATATATTTT.

This chain links TRBV5-5 with TRBJ1-5; D perhaps matches TRBD1 (5 bases). V dropped 5 bases and J dropped 1 base, with 13 bases sitting between them. The CDR3 length is 15 residues. Germline V gene data show CDR1 as SGHKS and CDR2 as YYEKEE (reference sequence). The CDR3 here is CASSIQGGSNQPQHF. The CDR3 DNA reads TGTGCCAGCAGTATTCAGGGAGGAAGCAATCAGCCCCAGCATTTT.

The chain recombines TRBV30 with TRBJ1-5, with 7 bases identical to TRBD1. The germline V gene encodes CDR1 GTSNPN and CDR2 SVGIG (reference sequence). V gave up 3 bases and J gave up 2 bases; unmatched junction bases: 7. There are 15 residues in the CDR3. The CDR3 DNA reads as TGTGCCTGGAGCCACAGGGGTGCGGGCAATCAGCCCCAGCATTTT. Its protein product is CAWSHRGAGNQPQHF. The full variable domain, its missing parts supplied by reference TRBV30 and TRBJ1-5, is SQTIHQWPATLVQPVGSPLSLECTVEGTSNPNLYWYRQAAGRGLQLLFYSVGIGQISSEVPQNLSASRPQDRQFILSSKKLLLSDSGFYLCAWSHRGAGNQPQHFGDGTRLSIL.

This clone was observed a few times. V gene TRBV11-2 combines with J gene TRBJ2-5; 8 positions agree with TRBD2. CDR1 is SGHAT and CDR2 is FQNNGV in the germline V gene. This CDR3 contains 17 residues. The junction had 8 bases not matched to a gene; V was cut back by 1 base and J by 1 base. The CDR3 DNA is TGTGCCAGCAGCTTAGGAGGCACGGGGGGGGCCCAAGAGACCCAGTACTTC. This gives the protein CASSLGGTGGAQETQYF. The whole variable domain, filled in from reference TRBV11-2 and TRBJ2-5, reads EAGVAQSPRYKIIEKRQSVAFWCNPISGHATLYWYQQILGQGPKLLIQFQNNGVVDDSQLPKDRFSAERLKGVDSTLKIQPAKLEDSAVYLCASSLGGTGGAQETQYFGPGTRLLVL.

The CDR3 DNA is TGTGCCAGCAGCCAATCGGGACAGGGCGAAGAGACCCAGTACTTC. The encoded protein is CASSQSGQGEETQYF. This chain links TRBV16 with TRBJ2-5, with TRBD1 matching over 9 bases. The CDR3 length is 15 residues. J was trimmed by 3 bases and V by 0 bases; bases with no gene match: 2. CDR1 and CDR2 from the germline V gene are KGHSY and FQNENV.

The chain has TRBV27 and TRBJ1-3; perhaps TRBD1 as D (5 bases). The V and J ends lost 2 bases and 8 bases respectively, with 13 bases between them. This CDR3 has 14 residues. Germline V gene data show CDR1 as MNHEY and CDR2 as SMNVEV (reference sequence). CDR3 bases: TGTGCCAGCAGTTTAAGGGTCCAGGGATACACCATATATTTT. Protein: CASSLRVQGYTIYF.

This clone was detected only a few times. The CDR3 DNA sequence: TGTGCCAGCAGCTCTAGGGTGACCGAAGAGACCCAGTACTTC. Amino acids: CASSSRVTEETQYF. V gene TRBV7-9 combines with J gene TRBJ2-5; D is uncertain. CDR3 size: 14 residues. V gave up 4 bases and J gave up 3 bases, with 12 bases separating them. The V gene's germline CDR1 is SEHNR and CDR2 FQNEAQ (reference sequence).

The count of this clone is one. V usage is TRBV5-1 and J usage is TRBJ1-3; a weak D match, TRBD1 (6 bases). Germline CDR1 and CDR2: SGHRS and YFSETQ. V was trimmed by 4 bases and J by 0 bases, leaving 14 bases between them. The CDR3 has 16 residues. The CDR3 region has the DNA TGCGCCAGCAGCGACCAGGGGAGCGCCTCTGGAAACACCATATATTTT. Translation: CASSDQGSASGNTIYF.

There are a few counts of this clone. This chain joins TRBV19 and TRBJ2-3; TRBD1 might be the D (5 bases). The CDR3 is 15 residues long. Germline V CDR1 and CDR2: LNHDA, SQIVND (reference sequence). The germline V and J ends were trimmed by 3 bases and 2 bases, with 12 bases remaining between them. The CDR3 sequence is CASSIRAGNTDTQYF. In nucleotides, the CDR3 is TGTGCCAGTAGTATTCGGGCAGGGAACACAGATACGCAGTATTTT.

This clone was seen once. V usage is TRBV10-3 and J usage is TRBJ2-1; D gene unclear. V was pared by 7 bases and J by 0 bases, with 13 bases between. Germline values: CDR1 ENHRY, CDR2 SYGVKD. The CDR3 is made up of 15 amino acids. The CDR3 here is CAITAGSSSYNEQFF. CDR3 coding DNA: TGTGCCATCACCGCTGGTTCCAGCTCCTACAATGAGCAGTTCTTC.

This chain connects TRBV29-1 to TRBJ1-2; D is possibly TRBD1 (5 bases). The germline V gene encodes CDR1 SQVTM and CDR2 ANQGSEA. V shed 4 bases and J shed 8 bases, with 14 bases lying between them. This CDR3 has 12 amino acids. The CDR3 loop reads CSVGSGYGGYTF. In DNA, the CDR3 is TGCAGCGTTGGTTCAGGGTACGGAGGCTACACCTTC.

The chain recombines TRBV28 with TRBJ2-1; 7 bases line up with TRBD1. CDR1 and CDR2 from the germline V gene are MDHEN and SYDVKM. With 5 bases clipped from V and 1 base from J, the junction kept 5 bases outside the gene matches. The CDR3 has 15 amino acids. The CDR3 reads CASSIPGQSYNEQFF. The CDR3 nucleotides read TGTGCCAGCAGTATACCGGGACAGTCCTACAATGAGCAGTTCTTC.

J is TRBJ2-5 and V is TRBV5-4, with D unclear. Trimming shortened V by 5 bases and J by 2 bases, and 13 bases separated the two germline ends. The CDR3 runs to 14 residues. The germline V gene has CDR1 SGHNT and CDR2 YYREEE (reference sequence). The chain's CDR3 is CASRREVGQETQYF. CDR3 DNA: TGTGCCAGCAGACGCGAGGTGGGTCAAGAGACCCAGTACTTC.

The genes are TRBV29-1 and TRBJ1-2; the match to TRBD1 covers 9 bases. Germline CDR1 reads SQVTM; CDR2 reads ANQGSEA. The CDR3 contains 18 residues. The trim removed 7 bases at V and 0 bases at J, leaving 18 bases unmatched. CDR3 in amino acids: CSALLRSPGQGANYGYTF. CDR3 in DNA: TGCAGCGCGTTACTCAGGTCTCCGGGACAGGGCGCTAACTATGGCTACACCTTC.

The table lists this clone with a few counts. V is TRBV6-5 and J is TRBJ2-7; 8 bases match TRBD2. This CDR3 has 15 residues. V was clipped by 4 bases and J by 5 bases; unmatched bases: 10. Germline V lookup: CDR1 MNHEY, CDR2 SVGAGI. The CDR3 is CASSSSGGGIDEQYF. CDR3 DNA: TGTGCCAGCAGTTCATCCGGGGGGGGGATTGACGAGCAGTACTTC.

Comment on this clone: This CDR3 is also generated by other DNA sequences in the sample. The chain couples TRBV2 to TRBJ2-5, with D unresolved. The germline V gene encodes CDR1 SNHLY and CDR2 FYNNEI. Trimming took off 2 bases at V and 4 bases at J, with 5 bases between the two ends. The CDR3 contains 12 residues. The CDR3: CASSEQRETQYF. CDR3 sequence (DNA): TGTGCCAGCAGTGAACAGAGAGAGACCCAGTACTTC.

V is TRBV27 and J is TRBJ1-1, with TRBD1 as a possible D gene (5 bases). V shed 4 bases and J shed 1 base, with 7 bases lying between them. The CDR3 runs to 13 residues. Germline CDR1 reads MNHEY; CDR2 reads SMNVEV (reference sequence). The CDR3 spells CASSSRENTEAFF. The CDR3 DNA reads as TGTGCCAGCAGTTCCAGGGAGAACACTGAAGCTTTCTTT.

V and J are TRBV9 and TRBJ2-7; 7 positions match TRBD1. Germline V gene data show CDR1 as SGDLS and CDR2 as YYNGEE. The CDR3 loop spans 15 amino acids. J was trimmed by 5 bases and V by 4 bases; bases with no gene match: 12. The chain's CDR3 is CASSPNRGSPNEQYF. Written as DNA, the CDR3 is TGTGCCAGCAGCCCAAACAGGGGCTCTCCTAACGAGCAGTACTTC.